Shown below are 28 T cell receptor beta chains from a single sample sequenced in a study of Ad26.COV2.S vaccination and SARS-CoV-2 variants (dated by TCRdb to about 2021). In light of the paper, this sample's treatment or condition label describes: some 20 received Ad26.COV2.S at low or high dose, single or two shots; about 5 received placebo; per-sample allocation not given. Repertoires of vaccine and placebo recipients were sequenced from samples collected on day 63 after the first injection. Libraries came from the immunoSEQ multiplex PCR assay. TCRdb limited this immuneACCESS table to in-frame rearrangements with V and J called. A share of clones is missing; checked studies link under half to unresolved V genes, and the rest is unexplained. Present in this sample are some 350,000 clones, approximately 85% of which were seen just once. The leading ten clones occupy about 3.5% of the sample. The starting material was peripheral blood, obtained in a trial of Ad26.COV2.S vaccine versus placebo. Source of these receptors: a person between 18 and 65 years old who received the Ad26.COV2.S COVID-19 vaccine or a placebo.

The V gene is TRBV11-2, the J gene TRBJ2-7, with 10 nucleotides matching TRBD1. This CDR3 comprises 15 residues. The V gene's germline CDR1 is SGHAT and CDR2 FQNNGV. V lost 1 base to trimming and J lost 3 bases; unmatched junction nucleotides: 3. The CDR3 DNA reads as TGTGCCAGCAGCTTAGGGACAGGGGGTTTCTACGAGCAGTACTTC. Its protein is CASSLGTGGFYEQYF.

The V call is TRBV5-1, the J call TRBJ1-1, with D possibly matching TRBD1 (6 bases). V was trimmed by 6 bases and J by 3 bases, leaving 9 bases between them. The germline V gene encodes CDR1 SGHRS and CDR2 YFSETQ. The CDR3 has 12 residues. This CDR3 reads CASMGAYTEAFF. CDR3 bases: TGCGCCAGCATGGGGGCTTACACTGAAGCTTTCTTT. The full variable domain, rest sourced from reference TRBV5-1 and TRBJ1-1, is KAGVTQTPRYLIKTRGQQVTLSCSPISGHRSVSWYQQTPGQGLQFLFEYFSETQRNKGNFPGRFSGRQFSNSRSEMNVSTLELGDSALYLCASMGAYTEAFFGQGTRLTVV.

CDR3 nucleotide sequence: TGTGCCAGCAGCCGGGACAGGGGTGCTTTGGACATTCAGTACTTC. Amino acids: CASSRDRGALDIQYF. The J gene is TRBJ2-4, the V gene TRBV7-2; TRBD1 aligns across 10 bases. Germline trimming cut 5 bases from V and 8 bases from J; bases unmatched to any gene: 9. CDR1 and CDR2 from the germline V gene are SGHTA and FQGNSA. The CDR3 extends over 15 amino acids. The full variable domain, rest sourced from reference TRBV7-2 and TRBJ2-4, is GAGVSQSPSNKVTEKGKDVELRCDPISGHTALYWYRQSLGQGLEFLIYFQGNSAPDKSGLPSDRFSAERTGGSVSTLTIQRTQQEDSAVYLCASSRDRGALDIQYFGAGTRLSVL.

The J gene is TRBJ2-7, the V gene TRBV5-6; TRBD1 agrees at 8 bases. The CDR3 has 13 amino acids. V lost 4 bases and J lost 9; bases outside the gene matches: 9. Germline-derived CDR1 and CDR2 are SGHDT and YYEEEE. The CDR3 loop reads CASSPDRGLGQYF. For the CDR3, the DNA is TGTGCCAGCAGCCCAGACAGGGGTTTGGGGCAGTACTTC. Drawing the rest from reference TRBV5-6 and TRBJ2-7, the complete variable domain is DAGVTQSPTHLIKTRGQQVTLRCSPKSGHDTVSWYQQALGQGPQFIFQYYEEEERQRGNFPDRFSGHQFPNYSSELNVNALLLGDSALYLCASSPDRGLGQYFGPGTRLTVT.

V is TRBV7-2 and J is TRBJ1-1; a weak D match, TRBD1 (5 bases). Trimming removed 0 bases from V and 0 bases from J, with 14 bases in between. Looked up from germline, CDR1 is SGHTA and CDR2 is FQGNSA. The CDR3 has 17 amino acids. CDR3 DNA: TGTGCCAGCAGCTTAGCTTGGGGGGGAACTATGAACACTGAAGCTTTCTTT. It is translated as CASSLAWGGTMNTEAFF.

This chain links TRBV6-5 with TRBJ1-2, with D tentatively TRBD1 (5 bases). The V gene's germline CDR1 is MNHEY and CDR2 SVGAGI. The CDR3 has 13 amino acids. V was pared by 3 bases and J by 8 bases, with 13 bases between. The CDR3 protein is CASSYRQGTGYTF. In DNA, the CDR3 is TGTGCCAGCAGTTATCGGCAGGGCACCGGCTACACCTTC.

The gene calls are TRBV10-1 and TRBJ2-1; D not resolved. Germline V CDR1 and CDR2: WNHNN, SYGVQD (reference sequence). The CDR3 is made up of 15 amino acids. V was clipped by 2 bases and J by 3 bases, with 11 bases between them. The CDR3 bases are TGCGCCAGCAGTGAGGATCGGCCCGACTACAATGAGCAGTTCTTC. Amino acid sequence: CASSEDRPDYNEQFF.

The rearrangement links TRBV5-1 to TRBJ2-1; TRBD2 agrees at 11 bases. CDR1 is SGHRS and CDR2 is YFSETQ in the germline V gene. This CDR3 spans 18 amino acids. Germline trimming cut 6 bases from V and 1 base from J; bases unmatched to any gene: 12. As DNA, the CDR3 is TGCGCCAGCAAAGGTAGCGGGGGGGCCTATGCTTCCTACAATGAGCAGTTCTTC. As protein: CASKGSGGAYASYNEQFF.

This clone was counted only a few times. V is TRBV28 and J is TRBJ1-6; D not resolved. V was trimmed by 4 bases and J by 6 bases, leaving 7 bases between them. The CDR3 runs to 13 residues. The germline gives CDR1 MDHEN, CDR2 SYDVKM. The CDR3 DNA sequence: TGTGCCAGCAGTTCCCTCCGTAATTCACCCCTCCACTTT. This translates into CASSSLRNSPLHF.

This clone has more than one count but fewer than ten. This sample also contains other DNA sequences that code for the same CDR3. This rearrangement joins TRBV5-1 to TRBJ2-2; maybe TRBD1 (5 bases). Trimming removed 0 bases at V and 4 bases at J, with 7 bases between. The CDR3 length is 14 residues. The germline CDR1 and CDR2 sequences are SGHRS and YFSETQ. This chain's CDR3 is CASSLVQGTGELFF. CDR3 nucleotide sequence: TGCGCCAGCAGCTTGGTGCAGGGCACCGGGGAGCTGTTTTTT.

The DNA for the CDR3 is TGTGCCAGCAGCTCCGGGACAGGAGCGTCCTATAATTCACCCCTCCACTTT. It codes for CASSSGTGASYNSPLHF. The V call is TRBV5-4, the J call TRBJ1-6; 8 bases align to TRBD1. With V trimmed by 3 bases and J by 1 base, 6 bases remained unmatched. This CDR3 spans 17 amino acids. Germline assignment: CDR1 SGHNT and CDR2 YYREEE (reference sequence).

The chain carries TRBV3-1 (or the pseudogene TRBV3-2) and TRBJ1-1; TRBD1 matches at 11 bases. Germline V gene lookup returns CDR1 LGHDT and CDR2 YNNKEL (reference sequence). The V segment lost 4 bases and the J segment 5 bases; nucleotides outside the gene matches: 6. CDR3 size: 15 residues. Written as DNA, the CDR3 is TGTGCCAGCAGCCCCCAGGGACAGGGGGTAACTGAAGCTTTCTTT. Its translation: CASSPQGQGVTEAFF.

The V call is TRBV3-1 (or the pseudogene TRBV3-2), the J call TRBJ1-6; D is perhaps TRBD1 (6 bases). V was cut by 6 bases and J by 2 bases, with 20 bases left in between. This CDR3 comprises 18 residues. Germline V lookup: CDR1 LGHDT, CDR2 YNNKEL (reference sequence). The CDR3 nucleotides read TGTGCCAGCAGTTTCACCTGGTCAGGGGAAGCCTATAATTCACCCCTCCACTTT. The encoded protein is CASSFTWSGEAYNSPLHF.

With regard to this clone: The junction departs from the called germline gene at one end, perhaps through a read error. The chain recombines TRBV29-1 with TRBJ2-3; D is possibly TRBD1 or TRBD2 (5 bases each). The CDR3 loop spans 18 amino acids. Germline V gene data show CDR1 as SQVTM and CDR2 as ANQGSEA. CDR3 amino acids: CSVEATIPRDRRTDTQYF. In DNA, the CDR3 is TGCAGCGTTGAAGCCACTATCCCTCGGGACCGCCGCACGGATACGCAGTATTTT.

The CDR3 DNA reads as TGCGCCAGCAGTTCCGGAAACACCATATATTTT. Translating it yields CASSSGNTIYF. The V call is TRBV5-1, the J call TRBJ1-3; D remains unclear. V lost 5 bases to trimming and J lost 4 bases, with 4 bases between them. The CDR3 contains 11 residues. Germline V gene sequence: CDR1 SGHRS, CDR2 YFSETQ.

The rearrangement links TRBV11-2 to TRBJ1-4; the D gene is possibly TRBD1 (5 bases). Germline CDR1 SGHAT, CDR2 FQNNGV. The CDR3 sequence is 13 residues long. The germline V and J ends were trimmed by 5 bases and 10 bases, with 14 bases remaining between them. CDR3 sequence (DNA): TGTGCCAGCAGCCTACAGGACGAGCTAAAACTGTTTTTT. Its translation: CASSLQDELKLFF.

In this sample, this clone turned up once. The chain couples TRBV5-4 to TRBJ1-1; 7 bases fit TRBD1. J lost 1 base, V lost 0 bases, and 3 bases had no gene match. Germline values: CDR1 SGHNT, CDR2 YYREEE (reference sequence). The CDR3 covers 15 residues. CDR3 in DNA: TGTGCCAGCAGCTTGGGGGACAGAGAGAACACTGAAGCTTTCTTT. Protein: CASSLGDRENTEAFF.

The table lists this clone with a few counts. In nucleotides, the CDR3 is TGTGCCTGGAGTCCAGGGCCCATCTACAATGAGCAGTTCTTC. Protein sequence: CAWSPGPIYNEQFF. This chain joins TRBV30 and TRBJ2-1, with D perhaps matching TRBD1 (5 bases). From germline, CDR1 is GTSNPN and CDR2 SVGIG (reference sequence). V lost 2 bases and J lost 3, with 11 bases in between. The CDR3 sequence is 14 residues long.

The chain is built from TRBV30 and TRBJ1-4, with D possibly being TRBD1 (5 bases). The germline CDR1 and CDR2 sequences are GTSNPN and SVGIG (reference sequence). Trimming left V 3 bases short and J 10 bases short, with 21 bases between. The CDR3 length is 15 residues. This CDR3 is CAWSVRRARGGKLFF. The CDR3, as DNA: TGTGCCTGGAGCGTCCGGCGGGCCCGGGGGGGAAAACTGTTTTTT. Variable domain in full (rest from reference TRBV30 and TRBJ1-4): SQTIHQWPATLVQPVGSPLSLECTVEGTSNPNLYWYRQAAGRGLQLLFYSVGIGQISSEVPQNLSASRPQDRQFILSSKKLLLSDSGFYLCAWSVRRARGGKLFFGSGTQLSVL.

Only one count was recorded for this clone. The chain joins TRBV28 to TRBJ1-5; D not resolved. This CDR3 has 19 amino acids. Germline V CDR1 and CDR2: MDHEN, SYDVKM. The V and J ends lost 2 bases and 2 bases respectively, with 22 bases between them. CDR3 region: CASSLKYGSLTVGNQPQHF. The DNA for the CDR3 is TGTGCCAGCAGTTTAAAATATGGGTCCCTTACAGTAGGCAATCAGCCCCAGCATTTT.

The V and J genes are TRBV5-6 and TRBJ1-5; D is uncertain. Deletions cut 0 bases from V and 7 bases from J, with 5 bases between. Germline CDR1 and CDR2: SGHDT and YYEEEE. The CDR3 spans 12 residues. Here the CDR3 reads CASSLGVQPQHF. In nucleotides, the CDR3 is TGTGCCAGCAGCTTGGGGGTACAGCCCCAGCATTTT.

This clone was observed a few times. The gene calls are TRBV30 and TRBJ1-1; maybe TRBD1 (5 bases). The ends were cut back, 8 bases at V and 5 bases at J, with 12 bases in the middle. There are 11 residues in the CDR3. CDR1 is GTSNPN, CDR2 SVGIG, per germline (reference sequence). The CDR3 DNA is TGTGCCGGCGGACAAGTTACTGAAGCTTTCTTT. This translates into CAGGQVTEAFF.

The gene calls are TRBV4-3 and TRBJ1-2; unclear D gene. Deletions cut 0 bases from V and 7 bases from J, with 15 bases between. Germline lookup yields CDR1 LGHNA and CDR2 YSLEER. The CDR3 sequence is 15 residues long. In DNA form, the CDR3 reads TGCGCCAGCAGCCAAGAATACGAGCCCTGGGGTGGCTACACCTTC. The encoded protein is CASSQEYEPWGGYTF.

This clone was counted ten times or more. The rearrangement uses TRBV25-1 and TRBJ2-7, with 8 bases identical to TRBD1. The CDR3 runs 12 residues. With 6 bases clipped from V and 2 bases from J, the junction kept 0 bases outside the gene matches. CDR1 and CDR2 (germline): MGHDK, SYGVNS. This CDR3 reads CASRDRAYEQYF. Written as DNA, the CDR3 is TGTGCCAGCAGGGACAGGGCCTACGAGCAGTACTTC.

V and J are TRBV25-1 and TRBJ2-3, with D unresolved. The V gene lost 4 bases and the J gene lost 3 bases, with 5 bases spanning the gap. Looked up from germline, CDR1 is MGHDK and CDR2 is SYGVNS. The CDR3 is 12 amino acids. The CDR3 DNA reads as TGTGCCAGCAGTGGGAGAACAGATACGCAGTATTTT. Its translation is CASSGRTDTQYF.

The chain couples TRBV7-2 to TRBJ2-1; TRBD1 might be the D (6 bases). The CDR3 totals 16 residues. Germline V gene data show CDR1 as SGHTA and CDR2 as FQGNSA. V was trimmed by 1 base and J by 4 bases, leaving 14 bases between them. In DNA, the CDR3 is TGTGCCAGCAGCTTAGAGGTGGGGGCGTTGTACAATGAGCAGTTCTTC. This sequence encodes CASSLEVGALYNEQFF.

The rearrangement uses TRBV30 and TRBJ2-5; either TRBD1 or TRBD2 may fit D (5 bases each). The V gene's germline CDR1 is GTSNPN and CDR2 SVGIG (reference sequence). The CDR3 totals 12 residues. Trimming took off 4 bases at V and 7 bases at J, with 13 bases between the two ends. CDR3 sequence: CAWTGAGGTQYF. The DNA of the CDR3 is TGTGCCTGGACCGGGGCCGGAGGGACCCAGTACTTC.

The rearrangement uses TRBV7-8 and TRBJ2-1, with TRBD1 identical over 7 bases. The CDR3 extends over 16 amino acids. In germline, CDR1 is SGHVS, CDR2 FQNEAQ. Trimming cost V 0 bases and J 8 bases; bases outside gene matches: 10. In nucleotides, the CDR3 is TGTGCCAGCAGCTTAGCGGACAGGCGGAAAGGGGATGAGCAGTTCTTC. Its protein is CASSLADRRKGDEQFF.